This T cell receptor (beta chain) was sequenced for a study of radiation and T cells in renal cell carcinoma. Documented time point: blood 4 weeks post-SBRT, at nephrectomy. This sample's treatment: 15 Gy SBRT to primary tumor, nephrectomy 4 weeks later. Sequencing was performed with immunoSEQ multiplex PCR; in TCRdb, only in-frame clones are kept and a portion is missing. Here the sample spans around 140,000 clones, 75% to 90% being singletons. Trimming took off 3 bases at V and 1 base at J, with 19 bases between the two ends. The V gene's germline CDR1 is MDHEN and CDR2 SYDVKM. The CDR3 loop spans 18 amino acids.

The sample was blood, taken from a patient whose treatment included radiotherapy and nephrectomy. The clonotype originates from a woman in her forties or fifties with renal cell carcinoma. The chain has TRBV28 and TRBJ1-5; TRBD1 is a possible D gene (5 bases). CDR3 protein: CASSFSRGEIESNQPQHF. The CDR3 DNA follows: TGTGCCAGCAGTTTTTCAAGGGGCGAGATTGAGAGCAATCAGCCCCAGCATTTT.